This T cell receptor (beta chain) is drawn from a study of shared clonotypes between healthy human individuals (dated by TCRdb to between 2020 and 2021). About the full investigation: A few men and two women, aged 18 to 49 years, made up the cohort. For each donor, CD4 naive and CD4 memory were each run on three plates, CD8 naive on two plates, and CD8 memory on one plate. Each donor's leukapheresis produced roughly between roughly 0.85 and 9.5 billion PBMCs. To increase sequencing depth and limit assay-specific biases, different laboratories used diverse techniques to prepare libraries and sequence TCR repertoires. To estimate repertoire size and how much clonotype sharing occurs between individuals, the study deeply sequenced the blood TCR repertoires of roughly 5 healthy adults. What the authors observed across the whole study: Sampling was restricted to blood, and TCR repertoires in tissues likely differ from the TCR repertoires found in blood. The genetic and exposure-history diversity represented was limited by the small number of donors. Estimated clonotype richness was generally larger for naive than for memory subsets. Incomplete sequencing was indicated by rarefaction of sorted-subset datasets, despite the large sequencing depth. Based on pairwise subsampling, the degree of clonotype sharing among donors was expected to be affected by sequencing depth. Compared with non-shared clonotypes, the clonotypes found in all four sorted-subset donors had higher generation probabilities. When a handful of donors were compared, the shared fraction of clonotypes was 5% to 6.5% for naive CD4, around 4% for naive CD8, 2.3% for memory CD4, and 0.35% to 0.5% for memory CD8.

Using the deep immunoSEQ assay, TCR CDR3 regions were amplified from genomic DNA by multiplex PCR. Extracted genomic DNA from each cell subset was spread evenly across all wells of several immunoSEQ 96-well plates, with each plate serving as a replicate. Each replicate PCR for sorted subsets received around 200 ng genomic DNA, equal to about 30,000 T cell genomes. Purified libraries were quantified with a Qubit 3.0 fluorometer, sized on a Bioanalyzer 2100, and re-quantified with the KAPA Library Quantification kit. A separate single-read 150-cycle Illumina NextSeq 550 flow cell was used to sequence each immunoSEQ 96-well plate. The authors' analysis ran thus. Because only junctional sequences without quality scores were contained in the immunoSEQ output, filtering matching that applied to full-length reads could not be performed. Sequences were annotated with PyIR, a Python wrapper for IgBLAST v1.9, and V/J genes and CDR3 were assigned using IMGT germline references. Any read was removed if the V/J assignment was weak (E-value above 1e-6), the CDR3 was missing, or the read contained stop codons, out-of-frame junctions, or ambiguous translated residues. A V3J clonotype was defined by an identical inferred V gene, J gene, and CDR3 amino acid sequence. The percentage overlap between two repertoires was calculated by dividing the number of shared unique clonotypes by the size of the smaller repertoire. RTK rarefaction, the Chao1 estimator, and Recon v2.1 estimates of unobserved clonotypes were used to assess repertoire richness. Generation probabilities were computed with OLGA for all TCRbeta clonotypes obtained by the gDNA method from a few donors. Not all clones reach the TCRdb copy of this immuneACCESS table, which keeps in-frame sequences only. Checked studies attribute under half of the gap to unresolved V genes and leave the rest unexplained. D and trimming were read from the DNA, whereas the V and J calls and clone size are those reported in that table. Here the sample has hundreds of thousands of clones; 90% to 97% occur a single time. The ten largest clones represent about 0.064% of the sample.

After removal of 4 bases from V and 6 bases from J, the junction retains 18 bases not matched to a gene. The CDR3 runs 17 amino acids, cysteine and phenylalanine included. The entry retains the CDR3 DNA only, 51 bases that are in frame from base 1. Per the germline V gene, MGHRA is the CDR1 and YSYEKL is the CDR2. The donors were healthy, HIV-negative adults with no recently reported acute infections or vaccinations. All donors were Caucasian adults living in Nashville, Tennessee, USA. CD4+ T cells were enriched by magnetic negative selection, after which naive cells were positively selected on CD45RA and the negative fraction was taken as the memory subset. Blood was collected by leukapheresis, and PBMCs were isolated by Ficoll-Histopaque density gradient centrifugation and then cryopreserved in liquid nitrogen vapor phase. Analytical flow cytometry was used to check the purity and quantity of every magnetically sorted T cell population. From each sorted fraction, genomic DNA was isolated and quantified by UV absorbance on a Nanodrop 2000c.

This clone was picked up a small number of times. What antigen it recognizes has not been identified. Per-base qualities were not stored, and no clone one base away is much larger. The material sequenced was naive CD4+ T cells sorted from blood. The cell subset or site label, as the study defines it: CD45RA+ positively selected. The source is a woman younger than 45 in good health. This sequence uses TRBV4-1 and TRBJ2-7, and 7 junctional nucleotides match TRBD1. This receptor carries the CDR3 CASSPSSARQGRGEQYF. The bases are TGCGCCAGCAGCCCTAGTTCGGCCCGACAGGGAAGGGGCGAGCAGTACTTC.